Each of the 27 T cell receptor beta chains below was sequenced from the same sample in a study of shared clonotypes between healthy human individuals. Produced via immunoSEQ multiplex PCR; TCRdb's table is partial and in-frame only. Here the sample spans fewer than 1.6 million clones, less than 99% being singletons. The sequenced sample consisted of naive CD4+ T cells sorted from blood. Subset here: CD45RA+ positively selected. All receptors come from a man aged 30 to 39 in good health.

This chain uses TRBV5-1 with TRBJ2-1; TRBD1 or TRBD2 may be the D gene (5 bases each). The length of the CDR3 is 15 residues. Germline V CDR1 and CDR2: SGHRS, YFSETQ. V lost 8 bases to trimming and J lost 0 bases, with 15 bases between them. CDR3 region: CASQAQGPSYNEQFF. Here the CDR3 DNA reads TGCGCCAGTCAGGCCCAGGGACCCTCCTACAATGAGCAGTTCTTC. Drawing the rest from reference TRBV5-1 and TRBJ2-1, the complete variable domain is KAGVTQTPRYLIKTRGQQVTLSCSPISGHRSVSWYQQTPGQGLQFLFEYFSETQRNKGNFPGRFSGRQFSNSRSEMNVSTLELGDSALYLCASQAQGPSYNEQFFGPGTRLTVL.

The chain links TRBV5-1 to TRBJ2-2, with 13 bases fitting TRBD2. This CDR3 contains 16 residues. V lost 7 bases, J lost 5 bases, and 8 bases stayed unmatched. CDR1 is SGHRS and CDR2 is YFSETQ in the germline V gene. DNA of the CDR3: TGCGCCAGCCGGACTAGCGGGAGTGTGGGAACCGGGGAGCTGTTTTTT. Translated, it gives CASRTSGSVGTGELFF.

This chain connects TRBV27 to TRBJ1-3, with TRBD1 as a possible D gene (6 bases). This CDR3 spans 15 amino acids. The germline gives CDR1 MNHEY, CDR2 SMNVEV (reference sequence). The V gene lost 5 bases and the J gene lost 2 bases, with 13 bases spanning the gap. CDR3 in DNA: TGTGCCAGCAGTCCGAGGAGGGACACTGGAAACACCATATATTTT. Protein sequence: CASSPRRDTGNTIYF.

The chain recombines TRBV4-3 with TRBJ2-1; D is undetermined. Trimming left V 0 bases short and J 6 bases short, with 9 bases between. CDR3 length: 14 amino acids. CDR1 is LGHNA and CDR2 is YSLEER in the germline V gene. Written as DNA, the CDR3 is TGCGCCAGCAGCCAAGAACACCCGGGCAATGAGCAGTTCTTC. Amino acid sequence: CASSQEHPGNEQFF.

The gene calls are TRBV6-4 and TRBJ2-7, with 13 bases matching TRBD2. CDR1 is MRHNA and CDR2 is SNTAGT in the germline V gene. The V gene end was trimmed by 4 bases and the J gene end by 3 bases; junction bases not matched to a gene: 9. The CDR3 consists of 17 residues. This CDR3 reads CASSVFLRTSGSYEQYF. For the CDR3, the DNA is TGTGCCAGCAGTGTATTCTTGCGGACTAGCGGGAGCTACGAGCAGTACTTC.

The chain has TRBV6-5 and TRBJ1-1; 9 bases are a match to TRBD1. J was trimmed by 4 bases and V by 1 base; bases with no gene match: 7. Germline CDR1 and CDR2: MNHEY and SVGAGI. The length of the CDR3 is 16 residues. The CDR3, as DNA: TGTGCCAGCAGTTACTTGCCGGGACAGGGAAGCACTGAAGCTTTCTTT. Translated, it gives CASSYLPGQGSTEAFF.

This chain links TRBV18 with TRBJ2-5, with 8 bases that match TRBD1. The germline V gene encodes CDR1 KGHSH and CDR2 LQKENI. J gave up 4 bases and V 6 bases, and 10 bases lay outside the gene matches. The CDR3 is 15 amino acids. The CDR3 sequence is CASSPTRGRRETQYF. CDR3 sequence (DNA): TGTGCCAGCTCCCCGACCAGGGGGCGACGAGAGACCCAGTACTTC.

The V call is TRBV7-9, the J call TRBJ2-3; no definite D call. The germline CDR1 and CDR2 sequences are SEHNR and FQNEAQ (reference sequence). The CDR3 totals 14 residues. V was trimmed by 5 bases and J by 5 bases, leaving 14 bases between them. The CDR3 protein is CASSPQSPGDTQYF. In DNA, the CDR3 is TGTGCCAGCAGCCCTCAGAGCCCTGGAGATACGCAGTATTTT. Together with reference TRBV7-9 and TRBJ2-3, the CDR3 gives the full variable domain: DTGVSQNPRHKITKRGQNVTFRCDPISEHNRLYWYRQTLGQGPEFLTYFQNEAQLEKSRLLSDRFSAERPKGSFSTLEIQRTEQGDSAMYLCASSPQSPGDTQYFGPGTRLTVL.

The V gene is TRBV4-1, the J gene TRBJ2-1, with 11 bases fitting TRBD2. The junction had 19 bases not matched to a gene; V was cut back by 6 bases and J by 9 bases. Germline V gene lookup returns CDR1 MGHRA and CDR2 YSYEKL. The CDR3 is 18 amino acids. CDR3 in amino acids: CASRVSLAGGTWVGEQFF. The CDR3 DNA follows: TGCGCCAGCAGGGTCTCTCTAGCGGGAGGAACCTGGGTAGGTGAGCAGTTCTTC.

The gene calls are TRBV18 and TRBJ2-7, with D hard to call. Per germline, CDR1 KGHSH and CDR2 LQKENI. The CDR3 length is 11 residues. V dropped 2 bases and J dropped 7 bases, with 6 bases sitting between them. The CDR3 DNA reads as TGTGCCAGCTCACCAAAGAGAGAGCAGTACTTC. This sequence encodes CASSPKREQYF.

This clone was recorded only once. The chain is built from TRBV5-1 and TRBJ1-3, with 10 bases matching TRBD1. The CDR3 loop spans 15 amino acids. The germline V gene encodes CDR1 SGHRS and CDR2 YFSETQ. The V segment lost 7 bases and the J segment 4 bases; nucleotides outside the gene matches: 8. CDR3 nucleotides: TGCGCCAGCGGCGACAGGGGGCGTGAGGGAAACACCATATATTTT. Protein sequence: CASGDRGREGNTIYF.

V usage is TRBV27 and J usage is TRBJ2-1; the match to TRBD1 covers 10 bases. The CDR3 spans 16 residues. The ends lost 6 bases at V and 2 bases at J; junction bases unmatched: 7. From germline, CDR1 is MNHEY and CDR2 SMNVEV (reference sequence). CDR3 in DNA: TGTGCCAGCAGCCGAAGGGACAGGGGAGCCTACAATGAGCAGTTCTTC. It yields the protein CASSRRDRGAYNEQFF.

The chain uses TRBV4-1 and TRBJ2-3, with 15 bases matching TRBD2. The junction had 9 bases not matched to a gene; V was cut back by 5 bases and J by 0 bases. This CDR3 spans 19 amino acids. Germline V CDR1 and CDR2: MGHRA, YSYEKL. CDR3 DNA sequence: TGCGCCAGCAGCTACCTGAGGACTAGCGGGAGGGCCAGCACAGATACGCAGTATTTT. Protein: CASSYLRTSGRASTDTQYF.

The chain carries TRBV9 and TRBJ2-7; D call uncertain. V lost 7 bases and J lost 4, with 12 bases in between. The germline V gene encodes CDR1 SGDLS and CDR2 YYNGEE. CDR3 length: 12 amino acids. The DNA of the CDR3 is TGTGCCAGCCCCAGGACCGTTTACGAGCAGTACTTC. It encodes CASPRTVYEQYF.

The chain uses TRBV6-5 and TRBJ1-2; no clear D gene. V shed 7 bases and J shed 2 bases, with 5 bases lying between them. From germline, CDR1 is MNHEY and CDR2 SVGAGI. The CDR3 is 11 amino acids. Written as DNA, the CDR3 is TGTGCCAGCACCAACAACTATGGCTACACCTTC. Translating it yields CASTNNYGYTF.

Note on this clone: The identical CDR3 is also encoded by other nucleotide sequences in the sample. The rearrangement joins TRBV5-5 to TRBJ2-1, with no clear D. This CDR3 has 13 amino acids. V lost 0 bases to trimming and J lost 2 bases, with 3 bases between them. Per the germline V gene, CDR1 is SGHKS and CDR2 is YYEKEE (reference sequence). The CDR3 coding sequence is TGTGCCAGCAGCTTGGGTCCCTACAATGAGCAGTTCTTC. Translation: CASSLGPYNEQFF.

This clone was observed once. The rearrangement uses TRBV9 and TRBJ1-2; tentative D call: TRBD1 (6 bases). Germline V gene sequence: CDR1 SGDLS, CDR2 YYNGEE. Deletions cut 4 bases from V and 4 bases from J, with 17 bases between. The length of the CDR3 is 15 residues. CDR3: CASSPDSGAGYGYTF. The CDR3 bases are TGTGCCAGCAGCCCAGACTCAGGGGCTGGCTATGGCTACACCTTC.

The rearrangement links TRBV6-7 to TRBJ1-2; the D gene is possibly TRBD1 (5 bases). TRBV6-7 is classed as an ORF, of uncertain function. Trimming shortened V by 4 bases and J by 6 bases, and 27 bases separated the two germline ends. This CDR3 region has 18 residues. CDR3 amino acids: CASSFRLPGGRVGHGYTF. As DNA, the CDR3 is TGTGCCAGCAGTTTCCGATTACCTGGGGGGAGAGTGGGTCATGGCTACACCTTC.

The chain couples TRBV6-5 to TRBJ2-3; 8 bases fit TRBD2. The CDR3 is 15 amino acids. With 4 bases clipped from V and 4 bases from J, the junction kept 7 bases outside the gene matches. Germline assignment: CDR1 MNHEY and CDR2 SVGAGI. In nucleotides, the CDR3 is TGTGCCAGCAGTTTACGAGCGGGAGTTGCAGATACGCAGTATTTT. This sequence encodes CASSLRAGVADTQYF.

The chain uses TRBV27 and TRBJ2-7; weak D call: TRBD1 (5 bases). CDR3 length equals 17 residues. The V end lost 5 bases, the J end lost 0 bases, and 20 bases lay between the germline ends. Germline V lookup: CDR1 MNHEY, CDR2 SMNVEV (reference sequence). The CDR3 protein is CASSKFLAGPSSYEQYF. Here the CDR3 DNA reads TGTGCCAGCAGTAAGTTTTTGGCAGGGCCTAGCTCCTACGAGCAGTACTTC.

In its sample, this clone was seen once. The V gene is TRBV29-1, the J gene TRBJ1-2; D is undetermined. This CDR3 spans 15 amino acids. V dropped 5 bases and J dropped 0 bases, with 16 bases sitting between them. The germline gives CDR1 SQVTM, CDR2 ANQGSEA. CDR3 residues: CSVLGRRLPNYGYTF. The CDR3 DNA reads TGCAGCGTTTTGGGGAGACGACTCCCTAACTATGGCTACACCTTC.

Written as DNA, the CDR3 is TGTGCCAGCAGGGGGACAGGGCGGAATCAGCCCCAGCATTTT. Translation: CASRGTGRNQPQHF. The V and J genes are TRBV6-1 and TRBJ1-5, with 9 bases fitting TRBD1. Germline CDR1 MNHNS, CDR2 SASEGT. This CDR3 has 14 amino acids. V trimming: 6 bases; J trimming: 4 bases; junction bases outside the gene matches: 4.

The chain employs TRBV29-1 and TRBJ1-2, with D perhaps TRBD1 (6 bases). V was clipped by 7 bases and J by 2 bases, with 14 bases between them. CDR3 size: 13 residues. The germline V gene has CDR1 SQVTM and CDR2 ANQGSEA. The CDR3 sequence: CSALGGGNYGYTF. DNA of the CDR3: TGCAGCGCCTTGGGGGGCGGAAACTATGGCTACACCTTC.

A word on this clone: Other DNA sequences from this sample encode an identical CDR3 as well. The chain carries TRBV5-1 and TRBJ2-2; D is ambiguous. The CDR3 is made up of 14 amino acids. With 5 bases removed from V and 1 base from J, the gap between germline ends came to 9 bases. From germline, CDR1 is SGHRS and CDR2 YFSETQ. In nucleotides, the CDR3 is TGCGCCAGCAGTTTCTCGGGGAACACCGGGGAGCTGTTTTTT. Translation gives CASSFSGNTGELFF. Looking up the rest from reference TRBV5-1 and TRBJ2-2 gives the full variable domain: KAGVTQTPRYLIKTRGQQVTLSCSPISGHRSVSWYQQTPGQGLQFLFEYFSETQRNKGNFPGRFSGRQFSNSRSEMNVSTLELGDSALYLCASSFSGNTGELFFGEGSRLTVL.

Worth noting for this clone: The sample holds other DNA sequences that translate to the same CDR3. The chain recombines TRBV5-1 with TRBJ1-1, with 7 bases identical to TRBD1. The junction had 2 bases not matched to a gene; V was cut back by 0 bases and J by 0 bases. The CDR3 is 15 residues long. CDR1 and CDR2 from the germline V gene are SGHRS and YFSETQ. The CDR3 region is CASSLAGTVNTEAFF. CDR3 DNA: TGCGCCAGCAGCTTGGCCGGGACAGTGAACACTGAAGCTTTCTTT.

The chain uses TRBV27 and TRBJ2-7; the D is unclear. The germline V gene has CDR1 MNHEY and CDR2 SMNVEV (reference sequence). The CDR3 is made up of 14 amino acids. Between the trimmed V and J ends, which lost 5 bases and 0 bases, there was a span of 11 bases. CDR3 protein: CASSPSRSSYEQYF. The CDR3 DNA is TGTGCCAGCAGTCCGTCTCGGAGCTCCTACGAGCAGTACTTC.

This clone was observed once. The chain couples TRBV11-2 to TRBJ1-1; no clear D gene. The germline V gene has CDR1 SGHAT and CDR2 FQNNGV. The germline V and J ends were trimmed by 7 bases and 7 bases, with 19 bases remaining between them. The CDR3 runs to 14 residues. The CDR3 DNA follows: TGTGCCAGCACTCCTTTGAGTAAGGCTGATGAAGCTTTCTTT. Translating it yields CASTPLSKADEAFF.